This record looks at one TCR beta chain sequence and its context. This clone was seen once. Its binding antigen is unknown. No base-level quality is on record; no much larger clone is a single base apart. This entry is derived from a study of shared clonotypes between healthy human individuals (TCRdb year 2020). As for the study more broadly: A few men and two women, aged 18 to 49 years, made up the cohort. Between about 0.9 and 9 billion PBMCs per donor were obtained by leukapheresis. The study deeply sequenced blood TCR repertoires of about 5 healthy adults to estimate repertoire size and the extent of clonotype sharing between individuals. Per donor, three plates each were used for CD4 naive and CD4 memory, two for CD8 naive, and one for CD8 memory. Different laboratories and diverse techniques were used to prepare libraries and sequence TCR repertoires, to increase sequencing depth and limit assay-specific biases.

CD8 naive samples consisted of CD45RO-negative cells that were positively selected for CCR7, yielding a CD45RA+CCR7+ population without TemRA cells. Healthy HIV-negative adults with no recently reported acute infections or vaccinations were included as donors. Only Caucasian adults living in Nashville, Tennessee, USA were represented among the donors. After blood collection by leukapheresis, PBMCs were isolated using Ficoll-Histopaque density gradient centrifugation and then cryopreserved in the vapor phase of liquid nitrogen. Purity and quantity of every magnetically sorted T cell population were checked by analytical flow cytometry. Genomic DNA was isolated from every sorted fraction and measured by UV absorbance on a Nanodrop 2000c. Its CDR3 holds 15 amino acids, cysteine through phenylalanine. Only the CDR3 DNA stays, 45 bases, in frame from base 1. Using the deep immunoSEQ assay, TCR CDR3 regions were amplified from genomic DNA by multiplex PCR. Genomic DNA extracted from each cell subset was distributed evenly over all wells of several immunoSEQ 96-well plates, and each plate served as one replicate. For sorted subsets, around 200 ng genomic DNA, equal to tens of thousands of T cell genomes, was loaded into each replicate PCR. The purified libraries were quantified using a Qubit 3.0 fluorometer, sized with a Bioanalyzer 2100, and then quantified again using the KAPA Library Quantification kit. Every immunoSEQ 96-well plate was sequenced on a dedicated single-read 150-cycle Illumina NextSeq 550 flow cell. In the source study's methods: The immunoSEQ output contained only junctional sequences without quality scores, so filtering could not match that applied to full-length reads. To assign V/J genes and CDR3, sequences were annotated against IMGT germline references using PyIR, a Python wrapper for IgBLAST v1.9. Any read was removed if the V/J assignment was weak (E-value above 1e-6), the CDR3 was missing, or the read contained stop codons, out-of-frame junctions, or ambiguous translated residues. V3J clonotypes were defined by identical inferred V gene, J gene, and CDR3 amino acid sequence. The percentage overlap between two repertoires was calculated by dividing the number of shared unique clonotypes by the size of the smaller repertoire. Richness of each repertoire was evaluated using RTK rarefaction, the Chao1 estimator, and Recon v2.1 estimates of unobserved clonotypes. For all TCRbeta clonotypes obtained by the gDNA method from a few donors, generation probabilities were computed with OLGA. TCRdb re-hosts the immuneACCESS table, in-frame sequences only. Its copies lack some clones; in the studies checked, an unresolved V gene accounts for under half of them, and the cause for the rest is not known. V and J calls and clone size follow that table, whereas D and trimming were derived from the DNA. The sample table holds about 1.9 million clones, of which 80% to 95% were seen once. The top ten clones comprise more than 1.5% of the sample.

Results and caveats for the whole study, not just this receptor: Because the study included a small number of donors, the genetic and exposure-history diversity represented was limited. Sampling was limited to blood, and TCR repertoires in tissue likely differ from TCR repertoires in blood. Compared with non-shared clonotypes, clonotypes shared by all four sorted-subset donors had higher generation probabilities. Even with the large sequencing depth, rarefaction of the sorted-subset datasets indicated that sequencing was incomplete. When four donors were compared, the shared fraction of clonotypes was 5% to 6.5% for naive CD4, approximately 3.5% for naive CD8, roughly 2.3% for memory CD4, and 0.35% to 0.4% for memory CD8. Naive subsets generally had larger estimated clonotype richness than memory subsets did. Pairwise subsampling indicated that sequencing depth was expected to affect the degree of clonotype sharing among donors.

The sample was naive CD8+ T cells from PBMCs. Interpreted using the paper, the cell subset or site label stands for: CD45RA+CCR7+. This TCR derives from a man aged 18 to 35 in good health. Some clones in this sample may be carry-over from other donors' samples. This chain is built from TRBV1 and TRBJ2-1; TRBD2 reflects the table's D call only, with no check against the DNA. TRBV1 is a documented pseudogene. The nucleotide sequence reads as follows: TGCACCAGCAGCCAAGCGGGAGAAGACTACAATGAGCAGTTCTTC. Its coded protein is CTSSQAGEDYNEQFF.